The 30 T cell receptor beta chains listed next were all sequenced from one sample in a study of graft-versus-host responses after intestinal transplantation. Antigens of these TCRs are unknown. Assay: immunoSEQ multiplex PCR; the TCRdb copy retains only in-frame clones and omits some. The sample lists under 100,000 clones, 80% to 95% occurring once. This sample comprised unstimulated CD8+ T cells sorted from spleen or lymph node cells, obtained before transplant. The receptor set was obtained from a human donor who was the organ donor for an intestinal transplant.

V is TRBV7-9 and J is TRBJ2-1; 7 nucleotides agree with TRBD1. In germline, CDR1 is SEHNR, CDR2 FQNEAQ (reference sequence). The CDR3 has 17 amino acids. Trimming at V came to 3 bases and at J to 2 bases, leaving 10 bases not matched to a gene. The DNA for the CDR3 is TGTGCCAGCAGCTTGGGTCCAAGGGACAGAGCCTACAATGAGCAGTTCTTC. It translates to CASSLGPRDRAYNEQFF.

V gene TRBV21-1 combines with J gene TRBJ2-2; TRBD1 is taken as the D call from the table, unchecked against the DNA. TRBV21-1 is listed as a pseudogene. The length of the CDR3 is 17 residues. The CDR3, as DNA: TGTGCCAGCAGCAAATCTCTGCTAAGGGGACAGACCGGGGAGCTGTTTTTT. Encoded protein: CASSKSLLRGQTGELFF.

The chain employs TRBV5-6 and TRBJ2-7; TRBD2 is a possible D gene (5 bases). V was pared by 0 bases and J by 5 bases, with 15 bases between. Germline V lookup: CDR1 SGHDT, CDR2 YYEEEE. The CDR3 spans 15 residues. The CDR3 region is CASSLGGWGFHEQYF. As DNA, the CDR3 is TGTGCCAGCAGCTTGGGAGGGTGGGGATTCCACGAGCAGTACTTC.

The chain is built from TRBV30 and TRBJ1-1; D is possibly TRBD1 (5 bases). Looked up from germline, CDR1 is GTSNPN and CDR2 is SVGIG (reference sequence). Trimming cost V 4 bases and J 7 bases, with 13 bases left between them. The CDR3 totals 12 residues. The CDR3 region has the DNA TGTGCCTGGAACACTAACGGGGGTGAAGCTTTCTTT. Translating gives CAWNTNGGEAFF.

The V call is TRBV10-1, the J call TRBJ2-3; possibly TRBD1 for D (7 bases). There are 13 residues in the CDR3. Germline CDR1 reads WNHNN; CDR2 reads SYGVQD (reference sequence). Trimming removed 8 bases at V and 8 bases at J, with 17 bases between. The CDR3 region has the DNA TGCGCCAGCGGGGGGACAGTTCGGGGTACGCAGTATTTT. As protein: CASGGTVRGTQYF.

This sequence joins TRBV4-3 and TRBJ2-7; 8 nucleotides align to TRBD2. CDR3 length: 15 residues. Germline loops: CDR1 LGHNA, CDR2 YSLEER. Trimming removed 4 bases from V and 4 bases from J; junction bases left unmatched: 9. This chain's CDR3 is CASSPGGGRPYEQYF. The CDR3 bases are TGCGCCAGCAGCCCAGGTGGCGGGAGGCCTTACGAGCAGTACTTC.

The chain joins TRBV4-1 to TRBJ2-7; D is perhaps TRBD2 (6 bases). Germline V gene lookup returns CDR1 MGHRA and CDR2 YSYEKL. V shed 1 base and J shed 2 bases, with 12 bases lying between them. The CDR3 is 15 residues long. DNA for the CDR3: TGCGCCAGCAGCCAAGTCCCGGGACTGCCCTACGAGCAGTACTTC. Translation gives CASSQVPGLPYEQYF.

The V gene is TRBV2, the J gene TRBJ2-1, with D unclear. This CDR3 contains 14 residues. The germline V gene encodes CDR1 SNHLY and CDR2 FYNNEI. Deletions cut 4 bases from V and 1 base from J, with 8 bases between. For the CDR3, the DNA is TGTGCCAGCAGTGTAAGCTTATCCTACAATGAGCAGTTCTTC. Translating it yields CASSVSLSYNEQFF. Using reference TRBV2 and TRBJ2-1 for the parts outside the CDR3, the full variable domain is EPEVTQTPSHQVTQMGQEVILRCVPISNHLYFYWYRQILGQKVEFLVSFYNNEISEKSEIFDDQFSVERPDGSNFTLKIRSTKLEDSAMYFCASSVSLSYNEQFFGPGTRLTVL.

This clone was seen only a few times. The chain carries TRBV27 and TRBJ2-7, with D tentatively TRBD2 (5 bases). Trimming cost V 7 bases and J 6 bases, with 10 bases left between them. From germline, CDR1 is MNHEY and CDR2 SMNVEV (reference sequence). The CDR3 loop spans 11 amino acids. CDR3 sequence (DNA): TGTGCCAGCACCTTAGGAGGCGAGCAGTACTTC. Encoded protein: CASTLGGEQYF.

The CDR3 spells CASSLSGGFNEQFF. CDR3 coding DNA: TGTGCCAGCAGCTTAAGCGGTGGCTTCAATGAGCAGTTCTTC. The chain has TRBV7-6 and TRBJ2-1; D possibly corresponds to TRBD2 (5 bases). The CDR3 extends over 14 amino acids. Trimming took 2 bases from V and 6 from J, leaving 11 bases between them. Germline V gene lookup returns CDR1 SGHVS and CDR2 FNYEAQ. Using reference TRBV7-6 and TRBJ2-1 for the parts outside the CDR3, the full variable domain is GAGVSQSPRYKVTKRGQDVALRCDPISGHVSLYWYRQALGQGPEFLTYFNYEAQQDKSGLPNDRFSAERPEGSISTLTIQRTEQRDSAMYRCASSLSGGFNEQFFGPGTRLTVL.

The chain combines TRBV6-5 with TRBJ1-4, with a weak D call TRBD1 (5 bases). V lost 8 bases to trimming and J lost 8 bases, with 18 bases between them. The CDR3 runs 14 residues. Germline assignment: CDR1 MNHEY and CDR2 SVGAGI. The CDR3 region has the DNA TGTGCCAGCGCCTATCAGGGCCCTAGGGAAAAACTGTTTTTT. Its translation is CASAYQGPREKLFF.

The chain couples TRBV4-1 to TRBJ2-3; TRBD2 matches 7 bases. In germline, CDR1 is MGHRA, CDR2 YSYEKL. Germline trimming cut 4 bases from V and 2 bases from J; bases unmatched to any gene: 6. The CDR3 sequence is 15 residues long. Here the CDR3 reads CASSRRAGFTDTQYF. The CDR3 region has the DNA TGCGCCAGCAGCCGAAGAGCGGGGTTCACAGATACGCAGTATTTT.

The genes are TRBV27 and TRBJ2-7; TRBD2 matches at 7 bases. From germline, CDR1 is MNHEY and CDR2 SMNVEV (reference sequence). CDR3 length: 15 residues. J gave up 3 bases and V 4 bases, and 9 bases lay outside the gene matches. The DNA for the CDR3 is TGTGCCAGCAGTTCGGACTTGACTAGCCGCTACGAGCAGTACTTC. Its translation is CASSSDLTSRYEQYF.

The V gene is TRBV4-1, the J gene TRBJ2-7, with D maybe TRBD2 (6 bases). Germline V gene lookup returns CDR1 MGHRA and CDR2 YSYEKL. The CDR3 consists of 14 residues. The V end was cut by 3 bases, the J end by 3 bases, with 12 bases between. DNA of the CDR3: TGCGCCAGCAGCCAGTCTAGCGAGTTCTACGAGCAGTACTTC. Its protein is CASSQSSEFYEQYF.

J is TRBJ1-3 and V is TRBV15; D is ambiguous. The CDR3 runs 15 residues. Germline CDR1 LNHNV, CDR2 YYDKDF (reference sequence). V was trimmed by 5 bases and J by 0 bases, leaving 11 bases between them. This CDR3 is CATSPDMGSGNTIYF. CDR3 nucleotides: TGTGCCACCAGCCCCGACATGGGCTCTGGAAACACCATATATTTT.

The gene calls are TRBV6-5 and TRBJ1-1, with a tentative D call TRBD1 (5 bases). The CDR3 sequence is 14 residues long. Trimming left V 6 bases short and J 0 bases short, with 11 bases between. The germline V gene has CDR1 MNHEY and CDR2 SVGAGI. CDR3: CASRPDSLNTEAFF. CDR3 sequence (DNA): TGTGCCAGCAGACCAGACAGCTTGAACACTGAAGCTTTCTTT.

This clone has a single count. J is TRBJ2-7 and V is TRBV5-1, with D unresolved. CDR3 length equals 13 residues. The germline gives CDR1 SGHRS, CDR2 YFSETQ. V was clipped by 4 bases and J by 0 bases, with 8 bases between them. CDR3 sequence: CASSLRHSYEQYF. DNA of the CDR3: TGCGCCAGCAGCCTCCGACACTCCTACGAGCAGTACTTC.

This clone was seen a single time. The gene calls are TRBV13 and TRBJ2-7, with D hard to call. V was clipped by 4 bases and J by 5 bases, with 9 bases between them. CDR1 is PRHDT and CDR2 is FYEKMQ in the germline V gene (reference sequence). This CDR3 comprises 12 residues. The CDR3 loop reads CASSSHQNEQYF. The DNA of the CDR3 is TGTGCCAGCAGCTCCCATCAGAACGAGCAGTACTTC.

The rearrangement links TRBV19 to TRBJ1-4; D remains unclear. The CDR3 is 15 amino acids. V was shortened by 2 bases and J by 5 bases, with 12 bases between the two germline ends. The germline CDR1 and CDR2 sequences are LNHDA and SQIVND (reference sequence). CDR3 coding DNA: TGTGCCAGTAGTATAATCGGCAGACTGAATGAAAAACTGTTTTTT. Translating it yields CASSIIGRLNEKLFF.

The rearrangement joins TRBV7-2 to TRBJ2-7; D unresolved. Trimming stripped 6 bases from V and 0 bases from J, with 15 bases between. The CDR3 covers 15 residues. Per germline, CDR1 SGHTA and CDR2 FQGNSA. CDR3 DNA sequence: TGTGCCAGCAGACCAACAGCAGTTTACTCCTACGAGCAGTACTTC. Translation gives CASRPTAVYSYEQYF.

This rearrangement joins TRBV7-9 to TRBJ2-7; TRBD1 matches at 9 bases. With V trimmed by 4 bases and J by 4 bases, 14 bases remained unmatched. The germline gives CDR1 SEHNR, CDR2 FQNEAQ (reference sequence). This CDR3 is built from 17 residues. For the CDR3, the DNA is TGTGCCAGCAGCTCCACGTGGACAGGGGCAGAGATGTACGAGCAGTACTTC. The encoded protein is CASSSTWTGAEMYEQYF.

This rearrangement joins TRBV19 to TRBJ2-3, with 8 bases fitting TRBD2. The CDR3 has 16 residues. Per germline, CDR1 LNHDA and CDR2 SQIVND (reference sequence). V lost 4 bases, J lost 2 bases, and 8 bases stayed unmatched. The CDR3 loop reads CASSTWRGVPTDTQYF. For the CDR3, the DNA is TGTGCCAGTAGTACCTGGCGGGGGGTGCCCACAGATACGCAGTATTTT.

This chain links TRBV6-1 with TRBJ1-1, with D possibly TRBD1 on 6 matching bases. The CDR3 extends over 10 amino acids. The V gene lost 7 bases and the J gene lost 7 bases, with 7 bases spanning the gap. Germline CDR1 MNHNS, CDR2 SASEGT. The CDR3 nucleotides read TGTGCCAGCATACAGGGTGAAGCTTTCTTT. Residues: CASIQGEAFF.

The chain uses TRBV11-2 and TRBJ2-5, with 8 bases identical to TRBD2. This CDR3 is 16 amino acids long. V lost 1 base to trimming and J lost 5 bases; unmatched junction nucleotides: 9. Germline CDR1 SGHAT, CDR2 FQNNGV. This CDR3 reads CASSLGSGALGETQYF. The CDR3 DNA reads TGTGCCAGCAGCTTAGGTAGCGGGGCCCTTGGGGAGACCCAGTACTTC.

The rearrangement links TRBV2 to TRBJ2-7; 13 bases are shared with TRBD2. Losses at the gene ends were 6 bases for V and 1 base for J; bases not matched to a gene: 0. This CDR3 region has 14 residues. In germline, CDR1 is SNHLY, CDR2 FYNNEI. CDR3 sequence reads: CASRGLAGSYEQYF. DNA for the CDR3: TGTGCCAGCAGGGGACTAGCGGGATCCTACGAGCAGTACTTC. The whole variable domain, filled in from reference TRBV2 and TRBJ2-7, reads EPEVTQTPSHQVTQMGQEVILRCVPISNHLYFYWYRQILGQKVEFLVSFYNNEISEKSEIFDDQFSVERPDGSNFTLKIRSTKLEDSAMYFCASRGLAGSYEQYFGPGTRLTVT.

This chain connects TRBV11-3 to TRBJ2-7; perhaps TRBD1 as D (6 bases). The CDR3 has 12 residues. Germline CDR1 is SGHNT and CDR2 is YENEEA. Trimming pared 6 bases from V and 4 bases from J, leaving 10 bases between. CDR3 nucleotide sequence: TGTGCCAGCAGGGGGGCGTTATACGAGCAGTACTTC. Translating it yields CASRGALYEQYF.

The V and J genes are TRBV28 and TRBJ1-4, with D possibly TRBD1 on 6 matching bases. Per the germline V gene, CDR1 is MDHEN and CDR2 is SYDVKM. The CDR3 length is 18 residues. Trimming left V 4 bases short and J 0 bases short, with 18 bases between. CDR3 in amino acids: CASSSGVMGPTTNEKLFF. CDR3 DNA: TGTGCCAGCAGTTCAGGGGTCATGGGACCCACAACTAATGAAAAACTGTTTTTT. Full variable domain (outside the CDR3, taken from reference TRBV28 and TRBJ1-4): DVKVTQSSRYLVKRTGEKVFLECVQDMDHENMFWYRQDPGLGLRLIYFSYDVKMKEKGDIPEGYSVSREKKERFSLILESASTNQTSMYLCASSSGVMGPTTNEKLFFGSGTQLSVL.

This clone occurred once. The same CDR3 arises from other DNA sequences in this sample as well. The genes are TRBV30 and TRBJ1-5, with no clear D. The V end lost 0 bases, the J end lost 2 bases, and 8 bases lay between the germline ends. This CDR3 region has 14 residues. Germline V gene lookup returns CDR1 GTSNPN and CDR2 SVGIG (reference sequence). The CDR3 here is CAWSVGQGNQPQHF. The DNA for the CDR3 is TGTGCCTGGAGTGTGGGTCAGGGCAATCAGCCCCAGCATTTT.

A word on this clone: This sample includes further DNA sequences coding for the same CDR3. The rearrangement joins TRBV19 to TRBJ1-1; D may be TRBD1 (5 bases). V lost 3 bases to trimming and J lost 4 bases, with 12 bases between them. CDR3 size: 14 residues. CDR1 and CDR2 (germline): LNHDA, SQIVND (reference sequence). CDR3 in DNA: TGTGCCAGTAGTATGGGTGGGGGGGGCACTGAAGCTTTCTTT. Translating it yields CASSMGGGGTEAFF. Using reference TRBV19 and TRBJ1-1 for the parts outside the CDR3, the full variable domain is DGGITQSPKYLFRKEGQNVTLSCEQNLNHDAMYWYRQDPGQGLRLIYYSQIVNDFQKGDIAEGYSVSREKKESFPLTVTSAQKNPTAFYLCASSMGGGGTEAFFGQGTRLTVV.

The chain carries TRBV7-6 and TRBJ2-7; 10 bases align to TRBD2. With V trimmed by 5 bases and J by 6 bases, 7 bases remained unmatched. Germline V CDR1 and CDR2: SGHVS, FNYEAQ. This CDR3 contains 14 residues. CDR3 region: CASSPLAGVAEQYF. CDR3 DNA: TGTGCCAGCAGCCCCCTAGCGGGAGTTGCCGAGCAGTACTTC.